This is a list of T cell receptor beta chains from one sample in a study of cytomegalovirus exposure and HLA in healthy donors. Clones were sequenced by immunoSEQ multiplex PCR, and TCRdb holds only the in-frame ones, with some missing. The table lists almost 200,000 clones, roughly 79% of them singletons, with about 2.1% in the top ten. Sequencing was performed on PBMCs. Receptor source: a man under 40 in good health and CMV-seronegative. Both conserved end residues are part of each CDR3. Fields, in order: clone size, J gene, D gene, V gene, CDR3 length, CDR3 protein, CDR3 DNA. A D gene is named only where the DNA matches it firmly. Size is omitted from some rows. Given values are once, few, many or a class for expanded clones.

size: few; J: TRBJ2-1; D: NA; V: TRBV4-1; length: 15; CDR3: CASSQERTVYNEQFF; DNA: TGCGCCAGCAGCCAAGAAAGGACTGTCTACAATGAGCAGTTCTTC
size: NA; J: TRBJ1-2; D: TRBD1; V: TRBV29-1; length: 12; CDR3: CSVGDRGNGYTF; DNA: TGCAGCGTTGGGGACAGAGGAAATGGCTACACCTTC
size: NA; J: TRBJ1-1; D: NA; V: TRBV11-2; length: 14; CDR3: CASSLGVGGREAFF; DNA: TGTGCCAGCAGCTTAGGAGTTGGCGGGAGGGAAGCTTTCTTT
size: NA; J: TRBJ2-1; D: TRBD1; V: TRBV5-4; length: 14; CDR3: CASRGTGASNEQFF; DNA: TGTGCCAGCAGGGGGACAGGGGCGAGCAATGAGCAGTTCTTC
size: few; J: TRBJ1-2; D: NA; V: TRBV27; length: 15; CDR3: CASSPAHSSNYGYTF; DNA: TGTGCCAGCAGCCCCGCGCACAGCTCTAACTATGGCTACACCTTC
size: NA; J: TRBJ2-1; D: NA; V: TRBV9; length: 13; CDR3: CASSVKSYNEQFF; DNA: TGTGCCAGCAGCGTTAAGAGCTACAATGAGCAGTTCTTC
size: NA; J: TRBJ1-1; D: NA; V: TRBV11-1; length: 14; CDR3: CASSLGTGTVEAFF; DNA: TGTGCCAGCAGCTTAGGTACAGGGACGGTTGAAGCTTTCTTT
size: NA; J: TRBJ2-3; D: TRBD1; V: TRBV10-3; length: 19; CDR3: CAISESRQGSPTSTDTQYF; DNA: TGTGCCATCAGTGAGTCGCGACAGGGGTCCCCTACTAGCACAGATACGCAGTATTTT
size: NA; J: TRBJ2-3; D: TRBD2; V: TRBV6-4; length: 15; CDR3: CASSARTSGTDTQYF; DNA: TGTGCCAGCAGCGCCCGGACTAGCGGGACAGATACGCAGTATTTT
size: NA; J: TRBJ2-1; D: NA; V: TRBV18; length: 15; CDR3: CASSPTGFSYNEQFF; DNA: TGTGCCAGCTCACCAACCGGTTTCTCCTACAATGAGCAGTTCTTC
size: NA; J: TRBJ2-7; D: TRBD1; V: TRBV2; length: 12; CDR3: CASSGTGGEQYF; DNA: TGTGCCAGCAGCGGGACAGGGGGCGAGCAGTACTTC
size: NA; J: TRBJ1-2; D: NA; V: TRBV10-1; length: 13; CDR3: CASSDRGSYGYTF; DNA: TGCGCCAGCAGTGACAGGGGTTCGTACGGCTACACCTTC
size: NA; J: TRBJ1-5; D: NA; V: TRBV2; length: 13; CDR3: CASNFGSNQPQHF; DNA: TGTGCCAGCAATTTCGGTAGCAATCAGCCCCAGCATTTT
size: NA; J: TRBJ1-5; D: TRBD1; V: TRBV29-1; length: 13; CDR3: CSVGQGLAQPQHF; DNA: TGCAGCGTAGGACAGGGTCTTGCTCAGCCCCAGCATTTT
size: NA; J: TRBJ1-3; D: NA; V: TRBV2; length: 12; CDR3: CASKAGRNTIYF; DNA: TGTGCCAGCAAGGCAGGGAGAAACACCATATATTTT
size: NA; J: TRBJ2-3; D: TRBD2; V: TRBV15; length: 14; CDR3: CATSRSGSADTQYF; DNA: TGTGCCACCAGCAGAAGCGGGAGTGCAGATACGCAGTATTTT
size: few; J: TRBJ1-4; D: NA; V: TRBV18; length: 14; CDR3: CASSPAGEREKLFF; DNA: TGTGCCAGCTCACCAGCGGGAGAGCGTGAAAAACTGTTTTTT
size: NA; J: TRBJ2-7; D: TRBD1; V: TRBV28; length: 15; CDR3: CASSETGVDLNEQYF; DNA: TGTGCCAGCAGTGAGACAGGGGTCGACTTGAACGAGCAGTACTTC
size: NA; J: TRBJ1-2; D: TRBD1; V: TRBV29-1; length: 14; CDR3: CSVGQGLANYGYTF; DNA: TGCAGCGTCGGACAGGGTTTAGCTAACTATGGCTACACCTTC
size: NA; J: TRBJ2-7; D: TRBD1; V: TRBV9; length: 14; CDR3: CASSAPGQFYEQYF; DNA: TGTGCCAGCAGCGCCCCGGGACAGTTCTACGAGCAGTACTTC
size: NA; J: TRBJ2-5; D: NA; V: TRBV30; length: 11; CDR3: CAWKSSGTQYF; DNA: TGTGCCTGGAAGTCCAGTGGGACCCAGTACTTC
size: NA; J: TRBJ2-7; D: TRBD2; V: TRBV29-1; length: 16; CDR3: CSVGTPFAGAFYEQYF; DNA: TGCAGCGTTGGCACCCCTTTTGCGGGAGCTTTTTACGAGCAGTACTTC
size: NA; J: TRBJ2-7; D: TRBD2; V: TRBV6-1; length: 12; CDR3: CASSAGGNEQYF; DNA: TGTGCCAGCAGCGCCGGGGGGAACGAGCAGTACTTC
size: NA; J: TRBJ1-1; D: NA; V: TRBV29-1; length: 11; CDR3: CSAHRVTEAFF; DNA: TGCAGCGCCCACAGGGTAACTGAAGCTTTCTTT
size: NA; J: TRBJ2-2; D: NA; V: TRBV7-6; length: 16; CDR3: CASSSTLSGNTGELFF; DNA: TGTGCCAGCAGCTCCACCCTTAGCGGGAACACCGGGGAGCTGTTTTTT
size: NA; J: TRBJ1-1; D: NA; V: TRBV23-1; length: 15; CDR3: CASSQYEARNTEAFF; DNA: TGCGCCAGCAGTCAATACGAGGCCCGGAACACTGAAGCTTTCTTT
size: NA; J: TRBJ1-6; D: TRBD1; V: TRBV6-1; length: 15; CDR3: CASSATGDIGSPLHF; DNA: TGTGCCAGCAGTGCGACAGGGGATATCGGTTCACCCCTCCACTTT
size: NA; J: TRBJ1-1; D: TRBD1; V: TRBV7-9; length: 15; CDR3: CASSEITGASTEAFF; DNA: TGTGCCAGCAGCGAAATTACAGGGGCGAGCACTGAAGCTTTCTTT
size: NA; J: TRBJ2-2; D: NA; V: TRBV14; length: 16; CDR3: CASSQDLIAKAGELFF; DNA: TGTGCCAGCAGCCAAGATTTAATAGCGAAGGCCGGGGAGCTGTTTTTT
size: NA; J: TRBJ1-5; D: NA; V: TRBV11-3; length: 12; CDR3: CASSHPGQPQHF; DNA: TGTGCCAGCAGCCACCCCGGTCAGCCCCAGCATTTT
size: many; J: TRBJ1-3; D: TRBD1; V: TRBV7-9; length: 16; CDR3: CASSLRQGLSGNTIYF; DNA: TGTGCCAGCAGCCTAAGACAGGGACTCTCTGGAAACACCATATATTTT
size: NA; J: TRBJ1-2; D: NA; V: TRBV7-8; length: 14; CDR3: CASSLGGPGGGYTF; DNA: TGTGCCAGCAGCTTAGGTGGGCCCGGAGGTGGCTACACCTTC
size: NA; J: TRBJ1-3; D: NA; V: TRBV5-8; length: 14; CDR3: CASSLGAIGNTIYF; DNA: TGTGCCAGCAGCTTGGGGGCCATAGGAAACACCATATATTTT
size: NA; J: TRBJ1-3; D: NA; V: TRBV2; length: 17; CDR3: CASSEQGAGGAGNTIYF; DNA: TGTGCCAGCAGTGAACAGGGAGCAGGAGGGGCTGGAAACACCATATATTTT
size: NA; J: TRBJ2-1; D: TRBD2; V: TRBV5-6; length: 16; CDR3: CASSWDSGTSLYEQFF; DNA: TGTGCCAGCAGCTGGGATTCCGGGACTAGCCTATATGAGCAGTTCTTC
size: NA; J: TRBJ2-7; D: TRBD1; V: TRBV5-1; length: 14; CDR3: CASSSSQGAREQYF; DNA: TGCGCCAGCAGTTCGTCCCAGGGGGCCCGCGAGCAGTACTTC
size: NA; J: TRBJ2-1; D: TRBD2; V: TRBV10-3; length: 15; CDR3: CAIRGGGSGRAEQFF; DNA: TGTGCCATCAGGGGCGGTGGTAGCGGGAGGGCCGAGCAGTTCTTC
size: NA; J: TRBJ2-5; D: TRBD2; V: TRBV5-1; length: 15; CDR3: CASSPGLAGVSTQYF; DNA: TGCGCCAGCAGCCCCGGACTAGCGGGAGTCTCGACCCAGTACTTC
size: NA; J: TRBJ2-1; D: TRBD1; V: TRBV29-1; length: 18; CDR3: CSVETGETEVGSYNEQFF; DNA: TGCAGCGTTGAAACAGGGGAGACGGAGGTGGGGTCCTACAATGAGCAGTTCTTC
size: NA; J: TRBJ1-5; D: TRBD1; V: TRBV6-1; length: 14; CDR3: CASSARQGSQPQHF; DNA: TGTGCCAGCAGTGCTCGACAGGGAAGCCAGCCCCAGCATTTT
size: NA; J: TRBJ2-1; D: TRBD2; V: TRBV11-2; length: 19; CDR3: CASSGPGTSGTNSYNEQFF; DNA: TGTGCCAGCAGCGGACCCGGGACTAGCGGGACAAACTCCTACAATGAGCAGTTCTTC
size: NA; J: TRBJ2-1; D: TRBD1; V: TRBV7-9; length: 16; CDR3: CASSPRQGRLGGEQFF; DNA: TGTGCCAGCAGCCCGCGACAGGGACGACTGGGCGGCGAGCAGTTCTTC
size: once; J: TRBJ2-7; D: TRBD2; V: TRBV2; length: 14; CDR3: CASSLAGGSYEQYF; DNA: TGTGCCAGCAGTCTAGCGGGAGGATCCTACGAGCAGTACTTC